This is a list of T cell receptor beta chains from one sample in a study of OX40 agonist ivuxolimab in advanced cancers. TCRdb keeps only in-frame clones here, not all; method: immunoSEQ multiplex PCR. The sample has around 79,000 clones, about 90% seen once; the top ten hold around 0.8%. The sequencing used CD4+ or CD8+ T cells sorted from blood, collected in a trial of the OX40 agonist ivuxolimab. These receptors were taken from an adult with an advanced solid tumor such as melanoma, head and neck, liver or kidney cancer. Each CDR3 is given with its conserved first and last residue. Fields, in order: V gene, J gene, D gene, clone size, CDR3 protein, CDR3 DNA. The D gene is left open where the match is weak. Not all rows give a size; the values are once, few, many and, for expanded clones, a class.

V gene: TRBV2; J gene: TRBJ2-7; D gene: -; clone size: -; CDR3 protein: CASRRTASSYEQYF; CDR3 DNA: TGTGCCAGCAGACGAACCGCGAGCAGCTACGAGCAGTACTTC
V gene: TRBV12-2; J gene: TRBJ2-5; D gene: -; clone size: few; CDR3 protein: CASRSDRGWETQYF; CDR3 DNA: TGTGCAAGTCGCTCCGACAGGGGGTGGGAGACCCAGTACTTC
V gene: TRBV6-5; J gene: TRBJ2-5; D gene: TRBD2; clone size: once; CDR3 protein: CASQAGAGTQYF; CDR3 DNA: TGTGCCAGCCAAGCGGGGGCGGGGACCCAGTACTTC
V gene: TRBV20-1; J gene: TRBJ2-7; D gene: -; clone size: -; CDR3 protein: CSVAGSREQYF; CDR3 DNA: TGCAGTGTGGCGGGATCACGCGAGCAGTACTTC
V gene: TRBV6-5; J gene: TRBJ1-1; D gene: -; clone size: -; CDR3 protein: CASSRGEFTEAFF; CDR3 DNA: TGTGCCAGCAGCCGGGGTGAGTTCACTGAAGCTTTCTTT
V gene: TRBV6-1; J gene: TRBJ2-7; D gene: TRBD2; clone size: -; CDR3 protein: CASNPGGTYYEQYF; CDR3 DNA: TGTGCCAGCAACCCGGGGGGGACCTATTACGAGCAGTACTTC
V gene: TRBV5-1; J gene: TRBJ2-7; D gene: TRBD2; clone size: -; CDR3 protein: CASSYLGGLAGGSSYEQYF; CDR3 DNA: TGCGCCAGCAGCTACCTGGGAGGACTAGCGGGAGGAAGCTCCTACGAGCAGTACTTC
V gene: TRBV11-2; J gene: TRBJ2-5; D gene: TRBD1; clone size: -; CDR3 protein: CASSLEGPGTGGRETQYF; CDR3 DNA: TGTGCCAGCAGCTTAGAGGGGCCCGGGACAGGGGGCAGAGAGACCCAGTACTTC
V gene: TRBV2; J gene: TRBJ2-2; D gene: TRBD1; clone size: -; CDR3 protein: CASARGQLEVTGELFF; CDR3 DNA: TGTGCCAGCGCGAGGGGACAGCTTGAGGTCACCGGGGAGCTGTTTTTT
V gene: TRBV2; J gene: TRBJ2-7; D gene: TRBD1; clone size: -; CDR3 protein: CASTRTGSSYEQYF; CDR3 DNA: TGTGCCAGCACCCGGACAGGGAGCTCCTACGAGCAGTACTTC
V gene: TRBV7-3; J gene: TRBJ2-5; D gene: TRBD1; clone size: -; CDR3 protein: CASSIGQGRQETQYF; CDR3 DNA: TGTGCCAGCAGCATCGGACAGGGGAGACAAGAGACCCAGTACTTC
V gene: TRBV6-1; J gene: TRBJ1-4; D gene: -; clone size: -; CDR3 protein: CASSPPLGGLLELFF; CDR3 DNA: TGTGCCAGCAGTCCCCCTTTGGGCGGGCTTTTGGAACTGTTTTTT
V gene: TRBV5-1; J gene: TRBJ2-1; D gene: TRBD1; clone size: -; CDR3 protein: CASSSHRTGPSDEQFF; CDR3 DNA: TGCGCCAGCAGCTCTCACAGGACAGGACCCTCGGATGAGCAGTTCTTC
V gene: TRBV4-2; J gene: TRBJ2-7; D gene: -; clone size: -; CDR3 protein: CASSPRLGSSYEQYF; CDR3 DNA: TGTGCCAGCAGCCCACGACTAGGAAGCTCCTACGAGCAGTACTTC
V gene: TRBV5-6; J gene: TRBJ2-2; D gene: -; clone size: few; CDR3 protein: CASSRTPTNTGELFF; CDR3 DNA: TGTGCCAGCAGCAGAACGCCGACTAACACCGGGGAGCTGTTTTTT
V gene: TRBV4-2; J gene: TRBJ2-1; D gene: -; clone size: -; CDR3 protein: CASSLGGFSYNEQFF; CDR3 DNA: TGTGCCAGCAGCCTTGGGGGGTTTTCCTACAATGAGCAGTTCTTC
V gene: TRBV6-4; J gene: TRBJ2-2; D gene: TRBD2; clone size: -; CDR3 protein: CASSLSGANTELFF; CDR3 DNA: TGTGCCAGCAGTTTAAGCGGGGCTAACACGGAACTGTTTTTT
V gene: TRBV5-1; J gene: TRBJ2-3; D gene: -; clone size: -; CDR3 protein: CASKEAPSTDTQYF; CDR3 DNA: TGCGCCAGCAAGGAAGCCCCTAGCACAGATACGCAGTATTTT
V gene: TRBV5-6; J gene: TRBJ2-5; D gene: -; clone size: -; CDR3 protein: CASRTGNQETQYF; CDR3 DNA: TGTGCCAGCAGAACCGGGAACCAAGAGACCCAGTACTTC
V gene: TRBV18; J gene: TRBJ1-3; D gene: -; clone size: -; CDR3 protein: CASSPEGGNTIYF; CDR3 DNA: TGTGCCAGCTCACCGGAGGGGGGAAACACCATATATTTT
V gene: TRBV2; J gene: TRBJ2-5; D gene: TRBD1; clone size: -; CDR3 protein: CASRTGVGETQYF; CDR3 DNA: TGTGCCAGCAGAACAGGGGTCGGAGAGACCCAGTACTTC
V gene: TRBV25-1; J gene: TRBJ2-3; D gene: -; clone size: -; CDR3 protein: CASSEFPQGGDTQYF; CDR3 DNA: TGTGCCAGCAGTGAATTCCCCCAGGGGGGAGATACGCAGTATTTT
V gene: TRBV19; J gene: TRBJ1-5; D gene: -; clone size: -; CDR3 protein: CASSIVGGNQPQHF; CDR3 DNA: TGTGCCAGTAGTATCGTGGGGGGAAATCAGCCCCAGCATTTT
V gene: TRBV28; J gene: TRBJ2-7; D gene: -; clone size: -; CDR3 protein: CASSPQVYEQYF; CDR3 DNA: TGTGCCAGCAGCCCCCAGGTTTACGAGCAGTACTTC
V gene: TRBV6-1; J gene: TRBJ2-3; D gene: -; clone size: -; CDR3 protein: CASTTQGLSTDTQYF; CDR3 DNA: TGTGCCAGCACGACCCAAGGGCTTAGCACAGATACGCAGTATTTT
V gene: TRBV28; J gene: TRBJ2-5; D gene: -; clone size: -; CDR3 protein: CASSLPGRETQYF; CDR3 DNA: TGTGCCAGCAGTTTACCAGGGCGAGAGACCCAGTACTTC
V gene: TRBV30; J gene: TRBJ1-3; D gene: TRBD1; clone size: -; CDR3 protein: CAWSALDRMTGNTIYF; CDR3 DNA: TGTGCCTGGAGTGCCCTGGACAGGATGACTGGAAACACCATATATTTT
V gene: TRBV5-1; J gene: TRBJ1-4; D gene: TRBD1; clone size: -; CDR3 protein: CASTYRGGEKLFF; CDR3 DNA: TGCGCCAGCACATACAGGGGAGGTGAAAAACTGTTTTTT
V gene: TRBV5-1; J gene: TRBJ2-3; D gene: -; clone size: -; CDR3 protein: CASSSGTSRPTDTQYF; CDR3 DNA: TGCGCCAGCAGCTCCGGGACAAGCCGTCCAACAGATACGCAGTATTTT
V gene: TRBV5-1; J gene: TRBJ2-7; D gene: TRBD1; clone size: -; CDR3 protein: CASSLGTGGYEQYF; CDR3 DNA: TGCGCCAGCAGCTTGGGGACAGGGGGATACGAGCAGTACTTC
V gene: TRBV29-1; J gene: TRBJ2-7; D gene: TRBD1; clone size: -; CDR3 protein: CSVEDGTGTTYEQYF; CDR3 DNA: TGCAGCGTTGAAGATGGGACAGGGACCACCTACGAGCAGTACTTC
V gene: TRBV11-1; J gene: TRBJ2-6; D gene: TRBD1; clone size: -; CDR3 protein: CASSLAHRGSSGANVLTF; CDR3 DNA: TGTGCCAGCAGCTTAGCCCACAGGGGCAGCTCTGGGGCCAACGTCCTGACTTTC
V gene: TRBV27; J gene: TRBJ1-1; D gene: -; clone size: -; CDR3 protein: CASTPRGGVNTEAFF; CDR3 DNA: TGTGCCAGCACCCCCCGGGGTGGGGTGAACACTGAAGCTTTCTTT
V gene: TRBV19; J gene: TRBJ2-1; D gene: TRBD2; clone size: -; CDR3 protein: CASRTSGSYNEQFF; CDR3 DNA: TGTGCCAGTCGTACTAGCGGGAGTTACAATGAGCAGTTCTTC
V gene: TRBV5-3; J gene: TRBJ2-7; D gene: -; clone size: once; CDR3 protein: CARRAAVYEQYF; CDR3 DNA: TGTGCCAGAAGGGCTGCGGTCTACGAGCAGTACTTC
V gene: TRBV5-1; J gene: TRBJ2-1; D gene: TRBD1; clone size: -; CDR3 protein: CASSSDLQGTNEQFF; CDR3 DNA: TGCGCCAGCAGCTCTGACTTACAGGGGACGAATGAGCAGTTCTTC
V gene: TRBV19; J gene: TRBJ2-1; D gene: -; clone size: once; CDR3 protein: CASSPGPRDEQFF; CDR3 DNA: TGTGCCAGTAGCCCGGGCCCAAGGGATGAGCAGTTCTTC
V gene: TRBV6-6; J gene: TRBJ2-1; D gene: -; clone size: -; CDR3 protein: CASSTGTPWRNEQFF; CDR3 DNA: TGTGCCAGCAGTACCGGGACCCCGTGGAGGAATGAGCAGTTCTTC
V gene: TRBV4-2; J gene: TRBJ1-2; D gene: -; clone size: -; CDR3 protein: CASSQDQAGANYGYTF; CDR3 DNA: TGTGCCAGCAGCCAAGATCAAGCAGGAGCCAACTATGGCTACACCTTC
V gene: TRBV18; J gene: TRBJ1-5; D gene: -; clone size: -; CDR3 protein: CASSPQENQPQHF; CDR3 DNA: TGTGCCAGCTCACCTCAGGAGAATCAGCCCCAGCATTTT
V gene: TRBV4-1; J gene: TRBJ1-6; D gene: -; clone size: -; CDR3 protein: CASSQGLSGSYNSPLHF; CDR3 DNA: TGCGCCAGCAGCCAAGGACTTTCAGGCTCCTATAATTCACCCCTCCACTTT
V gene: TRBV18; J gene: TRBJ1-1; D gene: -; clone size: -; CDR3 protein: CASSSSETGTEAFF; CDR3 DNA: TGTGCCAGCTCATCCTCAGAGACGGGGACTGAAGCTTTCTTT
V gene: TRBV28; J gene: TRBJ1-2; D gene: -; clone size: -; CDR3 protein: CASSTIAGNYGYTF; CDR3 DNA: TGTGCCAGCAGTACCATCGCGGGGAACTATGGCTACACCTTC
V gene: TRBV2; J gene: TRBJ2-3; D gene: TRBD2; clone size: -; CDR3 protein: CASSRGLASTDTQYF; CDR3 DNA: TGTGCCAGCAGCCGCGGACTAGCTAGCACAGATACGCAGTATTTT
V gene: TRBV7-9; J gene: TRBJ2-5; D gene: TRBD1; clone size: -; CDR3 protein: CASSLRQGLQETQYF; CDR3 DNA: TGTGCCAGCAGCTTACGACAGGGTCTCCAAGAGACCCAGTACTTC
V gene: TRBV15; J gene: TRBJ1-5; D gene: -; clone size: -; CDR3 protein: CATSRDLSRGGSNQPQHF; CDR3 DNA: TGTGCCACCAGCAGAGATTTATCCCGCGGAGGGAGCAATCAGCCCCAGCATTTT
V gene: TRBV5-1; J gene: TRBJ1-4; D gene: TRBD1; clone size: -; CDR3 protein: CASSFEGQGYEKLFF; CDR3 DNA: TGCGCCAGCAGCTTCGAGGGACAGGGTTATGAAAAACTGTTTTTT
V gene: TRBV10-3; J gene: TRBJ2-1; D gene: TRBD2; clone size: -; CDR3 protein: CAIRERGPNNEQFF; CDR3 DNA: TGTGCCATCAGGGAGCGGGGGCCCAACAATGAGCAGTTCTTC
V gene: TRBV6-1; J gene: TRBJ2-7; D gene: -; clone size: -; CDR3 protein: CASSSVGKAYEQYF; CDR3 DNA: TGTGCCAGCAGTTCGGTGGGGAAGGCTTACGAGCAGTACTTC
V gene: TRBV7-9; J gene: TRBJ1-1; D gene: -; clone size: -; CDR3 protein: CASSLGATEAFF; CDR3 DNA: TGTGCCAGCAGCCTAGGGGCCACTGAAGCTTTCTTT
V gene: TRBV30; J gene: TRBJ2-3; D gene: -; clone size: -; CDR3 protein: CAWTQRGFSTDTQYF; CDR3 DNA: TGTGCCTGGACCCAGCGAGGGTTTAGCACAGATACGCAGTATTTT
V gene: TRBV27; J gene: TRBJ1-2; D gene: TRBD1; clone size: -; CDR3 protein: CASSLRTGGAYGYTF; CDR3 DNA: TGTGCCAGCAGTTTAAGGACAGGGGGCGCCTATGGCTACACCTTC
V gene: TRBV6-5; J gene: TRBJ1-2; D gene: -; clone size: -; CDR3 protein: CASSYSPGFPYGYTF; CDR3 DNA: TGTGCCAGCAGTTACTCCCCGGGCTTTCCTTATGGCTACACCTTC
V gene: TRBV6-1; J gene: TRBJ2-7; D gene: TRBD1; clone size: -; CDR3 protein: CASRIDRVTYEQYF; CDR3 DNA: TGTGCCAGCAGGATCGACAGGGTGACCTACGAGCAGTACTTC
V gene: TRBV29-1; J gene: TRBJ1-1; D gene: -; clone size: -; CDR3 protein: CSGQQTEAFF; CDR3 DNA: TGCAGCGGCCAGCAGACTGAAGCTTTCTTT